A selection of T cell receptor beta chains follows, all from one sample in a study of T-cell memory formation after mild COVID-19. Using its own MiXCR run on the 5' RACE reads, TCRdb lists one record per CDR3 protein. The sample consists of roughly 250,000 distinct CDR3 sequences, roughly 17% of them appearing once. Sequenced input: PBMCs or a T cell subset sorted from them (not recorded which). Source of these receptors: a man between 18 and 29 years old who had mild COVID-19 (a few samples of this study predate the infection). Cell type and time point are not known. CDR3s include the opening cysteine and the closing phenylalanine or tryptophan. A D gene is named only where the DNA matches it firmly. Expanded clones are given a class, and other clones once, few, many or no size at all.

CATSDGGTRNQPQHF TGTGCCACCAGTGACGGAGGGACACGGAATCAGCCCCAGCATTTT TRBV24-1 NA NA TRBJ1-5
CASSTLERGHGHF TGTGCCAGTAGTACCCTTGAGCGGGGGCATGGACATTTT TRBV19 TRBD2 NA TRBJ2-3
CATSAATSYNEQFF TGTGCCACCAGTGCGGCCACCTCCTACAATGAGCAGTTCTTC TRBV24-1 NA few TRBJ2-1
CASSVEGGYSDTQYF TGCGCCAGCAGTGTCGAGGGGGGCTACTCAGATACGCAGTATTTT TRBV10-2 NA NA TRBJ2-3
CASSFSEINYGYTF TGTGCCAGCAGCTTCAGCGAGATCAACTATGGCTACACCTTC TRBV6-2/TRBV6-3 NA few TRBJ1-2
CASTPRDGSGYTF TGTGCCAGCACCCCTCGTGACGGGTCCGGCTACACCTTC TRBV6-5 NA NA TRBJ1-2
CASSQVLAQETQYF TGTGCCAGCAGCCAAGTTCTGGCCCAAGAGACCCAGTACTTC TRBV4-2 NA few TRBJ2-5
CATSAANTGELFF TGTGCCACCAGTGCTGCGAACACCGGGGAGCTGTTTTTT TRBV24-1 NA few TRBJ2-2
CASSLSAGLSYNEQFF TGTGCCAGCAGTTTATCAGCCGGTCTCTCCTACAATGAGCAGTTCTTC TRBV27 NA NA TRBJ2-1
CSADTGFDSPLHF TGCAGTGCTGATACAGGCTTCGATTCACCCCTCCACTTT TRBV20-1 NA few TRBJ1-6
CASGPRVELGQFF TGTGCCAGCGGCCCCAGGGTAGAGCTGGGGCAGTTCTTC TRBV12-3/TRBV12-4 NA NA TRBJ2-1
CSARGWRGTGELFF TGCAGTGCCCGGGGTTGGCGGGGCACCGGGGAGCTGTTTTTT TRBV20-1 NA NA TRBJ2-2
CASSEALVVDSEQFF TGTGCCAGCAGCGAGGCCCTAGTTGTGGATAGTGAGCAGTTCTTC TRBV13 NA NA TRBJ2-1
CASSLQQGNEQFF TGTGCCAGCAGCTTACAACAGGGGAATGAGCAGTTCTTC TRBV11-1 TRBD1 few TRBJ2-1
CATSRDQRGGWETQYF TGTGCCACCAGCAGGGATCAGCGGGGGGGTTGGGAGACCCAGTACTTC TRBV15 TRBD2 few TRBJ2-5
CASSLTGSYNEQFF TGTGCCAGCAGCTTGACGGGGAGCTACAATGAGCAGTTCTTC TRBV5-6 NA many TRBJ2-1
CASSIRHANTEAFF TGTGCCAGTAGTATCAGGCACGCTAACACTGAAGCTTTCTTT TRBV19 NA few TRBJ1-1
CASSLRGGLNYGYTF TGTGCCAGCAGCCTCCGGGGGGGCCTAAACTATGGCTACACCTTC TRBV9 NA NA TRBJ1-2
CASSVGTNTGELFF TGTGCCAGCAGCGTAGGCACGAACACCGGGGAGCTGTTTTTT TRBV9 NA many TRBJ2-2
CASSFDPGHPLGVF TGTGCCAGCAGTTTTGACCCGGGACACCCTCTAGGGGTCTTT TRBV6-5 NA few TRBJ1-1
CASSLDSTGAEAFF TGTGCCAGCAGCTTAGACAGTACGGGGGCTGAAGCTTTCTTT TRBV7-9 NA few TRBJ1-1
CATRQGVTTGELFF TGTGCCACGCGACAGGGCGTTACCACCGGGGAGCTGTTTTTT TRBV12-3/TRBV12-4 TRBD1 NA TRBJ2-2
CASGTDDGLGTEAFF TGTGCCAGCGGGACGGACGACGGGTTGGGCACTGAAGCTTTCTTT TRBV27 NA NA TRBJ1-1
CASSLGRLLDTQYF TGTGCCAGCAGCTTAGGCAGGCTACTAGATACGCAGTATTTT TRBV7-8 NA NA TRBJ2-3
CASSPGTVPSTDTQYF TGTGCCAGCAGCCCAGGGACAGTACCTAGCACAGATACGCAGTATTTT TRBV11-2 TRBD1 few TRBJ2-3
CASYGTGGRETQYF TGTGCCAGCTACGGGACAGGGGGCCGGGAGACCCAGTACTTC TRBV28 TRBD1 NA TRBJ2-5
CSATGTGGGSGTDTQYF TGCAGTGCTACCGGGACAGGGGGCGGGAGTGGGACAGATACGCAGTATTTT TRBV20-1 TRBD1 few TRBJ2-3
CASRRDRVYNEQFF TGTGCCAGCCGGCGGGACAGGGTGTACAATGAGCAGTTCTTC TRBV7-2 TRBD1 NA TRBJ2-1
CSVSGDFGSNTEAFF TGCAGCGTTTCCGGGGACTTCGGAAGTAACACTGAAGCTTTCTTT TRBV29-1 NA NA TRBJ1-1
CASSDGTGYTDTQYF TGTGCCAGCAGTGACGGGACAGGGTACACAGATACGCAGTATTTT TRBV25-1 TRBD1 NA TRBJ2-3
CAWSGIGRNTEAFF TGTGCCTGGAGTGGGATAGGGAGGAACACTGAAGCTTTCTTT TRBV30 NA NA TRBJ1-1
CASSLNSPGHYGYTF TGTGCCAGCAGCTTAAATAGTCCGGGGCACTATGGCTACACCTTC TRBV7-9 NA once TRBJ1-2
CASSPGQLEQYF TGTGCCAGCAGCCCGGGACAGCTCGAGCAGTACTTC TRBV7-9 TRBD1 few TRBJ2-7
CAIAGNYGYTF TGTGCCATCGCAGGGAACTATGGCTACACCTTC TRBV10-3 NA NA TRBJ1-2
CASAPPANTGELFF TGTGCCAGCGCCCCCCCAGCAAACACCGGGGAGCTGTTTTTT TRBV7-3 NA few TRBJ2-2
CASSGTEKFTGELFF TGCGCCAGCAGCGGAACAGAGAAGTTCACCGGGGAGCTGTTTTTT TRBV10-1 NA many TRBJ2-2
CASSLVGQGSDTQYF TGTGCCAGCAGCTTGGTCGGGCAGGGGTCAGATACGCAGTATTTT TRBV5-5 NA few TRBJ2-3
CASSYNNQPQHF TGTGCCAGCAGTTACAATAATCAGCCCCAGCATTTT TRBV6-5 NA few TRBJ1-5
CSARDSGSNYEQYF TGCAGTGCTAGAGATAGTGGTTCGAACTACGAGCAGTACTTC TRBV20-1 NA NA TRBJ2-7
CASSQWTSGGHNEQFF TGCGCCAGCAGCCAGTGGACTAGCGGGGGTCACAATGAGCAGTTCTTC TRBV4-1 TRBD2 NA TRBJ2-1
CASRTEGREAFF TGTGCCAGCAGGACGGAAGGGAGGGAAGCTTTCTTT TRBV7-2 NA many TRBJ1-1
CASSDPRGETQYF TGTGCCAGCAGTGACCCCCGGGGAGAGACCCAGTACTTC TRBV2 NA few TRBJ2-5
CASSRWTVQETQYF TGTGCCAGCAGCCGCTGGACAGTTCAAGAGACCCAGTACTTC TRBV7-2 NA NA TRBJ2-5
CASSLGGGASNSPLHF TGTGCCAGCAGCTTAGGAGGGGGCGCTTCCAATTCACCCCTCCACTTT TRBV11-3 TRBD1 NA TRBJ1-6
CASSDQGAANTGELFF TGTGCCAGCAGTGATCAAGGGGCGGCGAACACCGGGGAGCTGTTTTTT TRBV6-2/TRBV6-3 NA few TRBJ2-2
CASSLFAGISNSPLHF TGTGCCAGCAGCTTGTTCGCGGGGATTTCGAATTCACCCCTCCACTTT TRBV5-4 NA NA TRBJ1-6
CSVAGGGGYGYTF TGCAGCGTTGCCGGGGGAGGTGGCTATGGCTACACCTTC TRBV29-1 NA NA TRBJ1-2
CASSLDRGNTEAFF TGTGCCAGCAGCTTGGACAGGGGGAACACTGAAGCTTTCTTT TRBV7-2 TRBD1 many TRBJ1-1
CSASPDGRYNSPLHF TGCAGTGCTAGCCCGGACGGCCGATATAATTCACCCCTCCACTTT TRBV20-1 NA many TRBJ1-6
CSATPSASGGRTDTQYF TGCAGTGCCACCCCCTCCGCTAGCGGGGGACGCACAGATACGCAGTATTTT TRBV20-1 TRBD2 NA TRBJ2-3
CASSLSASHEQFF TGTGCCAGCAGCTTATCAGCTTCCCATGAGCAGTTCTTC TRBV11-2 NA few TRBJ2-1
CSVVTGGRAFF TGCAGCGTTGTTACAGGGGGCCGTGCTTTCTTT TRBV29-1 TRBD1 NA TRBJ1-1
CASSVSTGTGALALSYGQYF TGCGCCAGCAGTGTTTCGACTGGGACAGGGGCCTTAGCGCTATCCTACGGGCAGTACTTC TRBV10-2 TRBD1 NA TRBJ2-7
CASSLGTKNIQYF TGTGCCAGCAGCCTCGGGACTAAGAACATTCAGTACTTC TRBV3-1 TRBD2 few TRBJ2-4
CASSQEPGANQPQHF TGTGCCAGCAGCCAAGAACCCGGGGCGAATCAGCCCCAGCATTTT TRBV4-2 NA NA TRBJ1-5
CASSQDPSGETQYF TGCGCCAGCAGCCAAGATCCTAGCGGGGAGACCCAGTACTTC TRBV4-1 TRBD2 NA TRBJ2-5